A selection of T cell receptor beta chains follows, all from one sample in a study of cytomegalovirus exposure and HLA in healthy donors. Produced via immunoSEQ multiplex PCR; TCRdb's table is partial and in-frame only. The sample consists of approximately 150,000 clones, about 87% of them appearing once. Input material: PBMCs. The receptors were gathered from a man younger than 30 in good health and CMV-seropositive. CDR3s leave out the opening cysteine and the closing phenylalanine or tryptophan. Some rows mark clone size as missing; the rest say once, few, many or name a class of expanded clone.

CDR3: ASSWGERQPQH
J: TRBJ1-5
size: NA
V: TRBV6-5

CDR3: TSSLLERAVGTDTQY
J: TRBJ2-3
size: NA
V: TRBV1

CDR3: AWSVYGGGLAGESNEQF
J: TRBJ2-1
size: once
V: TRBV30

CDR3: ASKTSGVPGGDTQY
J: TRBJ2-3
size: NA
V: TRBV28

CDR3: ASSLSGGAGYT
J: TRBJ1-2
size: NA
V: TRBV27

CDR3: ASSRDSWTEAF
J: TRBJ1-1
size: NA
V: TRBV7-9

CDR3: AWRRDTDTQY
J: TRBJ2-3
size: NA
V: TRBV30

CDR3: SVGRTGGETQY
J: TRBJ2-5
size: NA
V: TRBV29-1

CDR3: ASRSAGTGGGGYT
J: TRBJ1-2
size: NA
V: TRBV6-5

CDR3: ASSVQGGETQY
J: TRBJ2-5
size: NA
V: TRBV6-1

CDR3: ASSITWGARETQY
J: TRBJ2-5
size: NA
V: TRBV28

CDR3: ASSRQVTSDRVYGYT
J: TRBJ1-2
size: NA
V: TRBV7-3

CDR3: ASSEPGTSTGELF
J: TRBJ2-2
size: NA
V: TRBV2

CDR3: AWIQTGIVSPLH
J: TRBJ1-6
size: NA
V: TRBV30

CDR3: ASRGGSASGNTIY
J: TRBJ1-3
size: once
V: TRBV28

CDR3: ASSATGGTGELF
J: TRBJ2-2
size: NA
V: TRBV6-4

CDR3: ATDRGRLERSEQY
J: TRBJ2-7
size: NA
V: TRBV10-3

CDR3: ASSIEGQGWYGYT
J: TRBJ1-2
size: NA
V: TRBV19

CDR3: ASSLGLQGSGEQY
J: TRBJ2-7
size: NA
V: TRBV6-1

CDR3: ASSLTGALEAF
J: TRBJ1-1
size: NA
V: TRBV13

CDR3: ASSLRDRGVGNTEAF
J: TRBJ1-1
size: NA
V: TRBV5-1

CDR3: ASSQDPSGSWSYEQY
J: TRBJ2-7
size: few
V: TRBV14

CDR3: AWSSWGQVKTF
J: TRBJ1-1
size: NA
V: TRBV30

CDR3: ASSLVAGGREKLF
J: TRBJ1-4
size: NA
V: TRBV5-1

CDR3: ASRPTATNEKLF
J: TRBJ1-4
size: NA
V: TRBV6-1

CDR3: ASSLSNSSPYGYT
J: TRBJ1-2
size: NA
V: TRBV7-3

CDR3: ASSVRGYNEQF
J: TRBJ2-1
size: NA
V: TRBV2

CDR3: ASSGELAGGSNTGELF
J: TRBJ2-2
size: NA
V: TRBV2

CDR3: AISEGQRGPKNEQF
J: TRBJ2-1
size: NA
V: TRBV10-3

CDR3: ASSLRETHNEQF
J: TRBJ2-1
size: once
V: TRBV7-8

CDR3: ASSHGQGRIGANVLT
J: TRBJ2-6
size: NA
V: TRBV27

CDR3: ASSQGWTVLNEKLF
J: TRBJ1-4
size: NA
V: TRBV4-1

CDR3: ASGGLAGYEQY
J: TRBJ2-7
size: NA
V: TRBV19

CDR3: ASSSVRDRGYGYT
J: TRBJ1-2
size: NA
V: TRBV7-9

CDR3: ASSFGLAGGRRDEQY
J: TRBJ2-7
size: NA
V: TRBV5-1

CDR3: AISGLAVGDTQY
J: TRBJ2-3
size: once
V: TRBV10-3

CDR3: ASSPEDLWETQY
J: TRBJ2-5
size: NA
V: TRBV14

CDR3: ASSPSGWGNEQF
J: TRBJ2-1
size: NA
V: TRBV6-5

CDR3: ASSAGANTGELF
J: TRBJ2-2
size: NA
V: TRBV7-9

CDR3: ASRWDRGSENTIY
J: TRBJ1-3
size: NA
V: TRBV19

CDR3: ASSLNSGGLTGELF
J: TRBJ2-2
size: NA
V: TRBV7-9

CDR3: ASSFFYQGTYEQY
J: TRBJ2-7
size: NA
V: TRBV7-9

CDR3: ASRFRGSYNEQF
J: TRBJ2-1
size: NA
V: TRBV2

CDR3: ASSLAGGNAGELF
J: TRBJ2-2
size: once
V: TRBV7-6

CDR3: ASSDSERSNTGELF
J: TRBJ2-2
size: NA
V: TRBV6-4

CDR3: ASSQALGQGNTEAF
J: TRBJ1-1
size: NA
V: TRBV4-2

CDR3: ASSISTGRTGVEQY
J: TRBJ2-7
size: NA
V: TRBV19

CDR3: ASSLQGALTEAF
J: TRBJ1-1
size: NA
V: TRBV7-9

CDR3: ASSLTGERGPQH
J: TRBJ1-5
size: NA
V: TRBV7-9

CDR3: ASSESGTGRGTEAF
J: TRBJ1-1
size: NA
V: TRBV25-1

CDR3: ASRKQGVSNQPQH
J: TRBJ1-5
size: NA
V: TRBV28